These 12 T cell receptor beta chains were all obtained from the same sample, sequenced in a study of shared clonotypes between healthy human individuals. Only CD45RO-negative cells positively selected for CCR7 counted as naive CD8 cells, so terminally differentiated effector memory CD45RA+ cells were excluded. Some clones are missing from TCRdb's copy, which holds only in-frame ones; the method was immunoSEQ multiplex PCR. The repertoire holds around 640,000 clones, with about 96% as singletons. Sequencing was carried out using naive CD8+ T cells sorted from blood. These receptors were taken from a woman aged 25-40 years in good health.

The rearrangement links TRBV4-1 to TRBJ2-3, with D unclear. V was trimmed by 4 bases and J by 4 bases, leaving 12 bases between them. Germline lookup yields CDR1 MGHRA and CDR2 YSYEKL. The CDR3 runs 14 residues. CDR3 DNA: TGCGCCAGCAGCCCCTGGTGGACGGCAGATACGCAGTATTTT. Its translation: CASSPWWTADTQYF.

The chain has TRBV6-1 and TRBJ1-2; no clear D gene. The CDR3 has 14 residues. CDR1 is MNHNS, CDR2 SASEGT, per germline. Trimming removed 1 base from V and 4 bases from J, with 10 bases in between. The CDR3, as DNA: TGTGCCAGCAGTGAAGGTCGAAGGAGCTATGGCTACACCTTC. Translation gives CASSEGRRSYGYTF.

J is TRBJ1-1 and V is TRBV20-1; D gene ambiguous. The germline gives CDR1 DFQATT, CDR2 SNEGSKA (reference sequence). The CDR3 loop spans 10 amino acids. V lost 3 bases, J lost 6 bases, and 5 bases lay in between. In nucleotides, the CDR3 is TGCAGTGCTAGCCGGCCTGAAGCTTTCTTT. It translates to CSASRPEAFF.

The rearrangement links TRBV14 to TRBJ2-7; the D is unclear. Trimming shortened V by 0 bases and J by 7 bases, and 10 bases separated the two germline ends. The CDR3 totals 13 residues. Germline assignment: CDR1 SGHDN and CDR2 FVKESK. The CDR3 reads CASSQDYYGEQYF. CDR3 sequence (DNA): TGTGCCAGCAGCCAAGATTACTACGGAGAGCAGTACTTC.

The V call is TRBV19, the J call TRBJ2-2; 12 bases agree with TRBD2. The CDR3 length is 17 residues. The junction had 9 bases not matched to a gene; V was cut back by 3 bases and J by 7 bases. Germline V gene data show CDR1 as LNHDA and CDR2 as SQIVND (reference sequence). CDR3 residues: CASSILRLAGEVGELFF. The CDR3 region has the DNA TGTGCCAGTAGTATCTTGCGACTAGCGGGAGAGGTCGGGGAGCTGTTTTTT. Looking up the rest from reference TRBV19 and TRBJ2-2 gives the full variable domain: DGGITQSPKYLFRKEGQNVTLSCEQNLNHDAMYWYRQDPGQGLRLIYYSQIVNDFQKGDIAEGYSVSREKKESFPLTVTSAQKNPTAFYLCASSILRLAGEVGELFFGEGSRLTVL.

The chain couples TRBV28 to TRBJ2-5, with no clear D. TRBJ2-7 matches the DNA end more closely, so the J call is doubtful. This CDR3 is 14 amino acids long. From germline, CDR1 is MDHEN and CDR2 SYDVKM. CDR3 residues: CASSLNTGSVEQYF. DNA for the CDR3: TGTGCCAGCAGTTTAAACACTGGGTCCGTCGAGCAGTACTTC.

The chain uses TRBV30 and TRBJ1-2, with unresolved D. Germline V CDR1 and CDR2: GTSNPN, SVGIG (reference sequence). The CDR3 covers 11 residues. Trimming stripped 1 base from V and 8 bases from J, with 8 bases between. CDR3 sequence (DNA): TGTGCCTGGAGTGACGCGGCGGGCTACACCTTC. This codes for CAWSDAAGYTF.

The chain has TRBV7-9 and TRBJ2-3, with D perhaps TRBD1 (5 bases). The germline gives CDR1 SEHNR, CDR2 FQNEAQ (reference sequence). The V end was cut by 4 bases, the J end by 1 base, with 9 bases between. The CDR3 is 14 amino acids. For the CDR3, the DNA is TGTGCCAGCAGCTCCGCAGGGCGCACAGATACGCAGTATTTT. This encodes CASSSAGRTDTQYF.

The chain is built from TRBV7-9 and TRBJ1-1, with D possibly being TRBD1 (5 bases). This CDR3 is built from 12 residues. Germline V gene sequence: CDR1 SEHNR, CDR2 FQNEAQ (reference sequence). V gave up 6 bases and J gave up 8 bases, with 13 bases separating them. The CDR3 DNA reads TGTGCCAGCAGTCTAATCAGGGAGGAAGCTTTCTTT. Its protein is CASSLIREEAFF.

This clone was recorded once. J is TRBJ1-4 and V is TRBV5-6; tentative D call: TRBD1 (6 bases). This CDR3 has 14 amino acids. V lost 1 base, J lost 5 bases, and 9 bases lay in between. Germline assignment: CDR1 SGHDT and CDR2 YYEEEE. CDR3 residues: CASSLWTANEKLFF. CDR3 DNA sequence: TGTGCCAGCAGCTTGTGGACAGCGAATGAAAAACTGTTTTTT.

The chain employs TRBV28 and TRBJ2-7; 8 bases match TRBD2. This CDR3 spans 16 amino acids. V shed 4 bases, J shed 1 base, and the junction held 9 bases outside the gene matches. The germline CDR1 and CDR2 sequences are MDHEN and SYDVKM. The CDR3 spells CASSSQLAGRSYEQYF. Written as DNA, the CDR3 is TGTGCCAGCAGTTCGCAATTAGCGGGGCGATCCTACGAGCAGTACTTC.

The rearrangement uses TRBV28 and TRBJ1-1; D might be TRBD1 (5 bases). The CDR3 has 15 amino acids. Germline CDR1 and CDR2: MDHEN and SYDVKM. V was trimmed by 2 bases and J by 4 bases, leaving 14 bases between them. The CDR3 sequence is CASSLVGAPGTEAFF. In DNA form, the CDR3 reads TGTGCCAGCAGTTTAGTAGGGGCCCCGGGCACTGAAGCTTTCTTT.